This is a list of T cell receptor beta chains from one sample in a study of blood T cell repertoires in COVID-19. The assay was immunoSEQ multiplex PCR, and TCRdb's table has in-frame clones only and misses some. The table includes 200,000 to 250,000 clones, roughly 89% detected once. Sequencing used peripheral blood. The receptors here all came from a man aged 60-69 years who had recovered from COVID-19. Both conserved end residues are part of each CDR3. Fields, in order: CDR3 DNA, CDR3 protein, D gene, J gene, V gene, clone size. D genes are given only for firm matches. Where a row states a size, it is once, few, many or the class of an expanded clone; other rows omit it.

CDR3nt: TGTGCCAGCAGCGTACAGGGGTCGCACACCGGGGAGCTGTTTTTT
CDR3aa: CASSVQGSHTGELFF
d_gene: -
j_gene: TRBJ2-2
v_gene: TRBV9
abundance: few

CDR3nt: TGTGCCAGCTCACCTCGTCCCGGGACAGGGCCGGTAATAGAAAAACTGTTTTTT
CDR3aa: CASSPRPGTGPVIEKLFF
d_gene: TRBD1
j_gene: TRBJ1-4
v_gene: TRBV18
abundance: -

CDR3nt: TGCGCCAGCAGCTTGGGACAGGGAGGCTATGGCTACACCTTC
CDR3aa: CASSLGQGGYGYTF
d_gene: TRBD1
j_gene: TRBJ1-2
v_gene: TRBV5-1
abundance: once

CDR3nt: TGTGCCTGGAACCCGGGACAGGGGGTGGCTGGAAACACCATATATTTT
CDR3aa: CAWNPGQGVAGNTIYF
d_gene: TRBD1
j_gene: TRBJ1-3
v_gene: TRBV30
abundance: -

CDR3nt: TGTGCCAGCAGCCTCGGACTAGCGGCGGGTGAGCAGTTCTTC
CDR3aa: CASSLGLAAGEQFF
d_gene: TRBD2
j_gene: TRBJ2-1
v_gene: TRBV3-1/TRBV3-2
abundance: -

CDR3nt: TGCGCCAGCAGCTTAGGAGCGGGAGAAGGAGATACGCAGTATTTT
CDR3aa: CASSLGAGEGDTQYF
d_gene: TRBD2
j_gene: TRBJ2-3
v_gene: TRBV5-1
abundance: -

CDR3nt: TGTGCCAGCAGTATGGCAAGAACGAACACTGAAGCTTTCTTT
CDR3aa: CASSMARTNTEAFF
d_gene: -
j_gene: TRBJ1-1
v_gene: TRBV4-2
abundance: once

CDR3nt: TGCGCCAGCAGTCAATCCCAATTACCGGGACAGGGGGAATCGGAGACCCAGTACTTC
CDR3aa: CASSQSQLPGQGESETQYF
d_gene: TRBD1
j_gene: TRBJ2-5
v_gene: TRBV23-1
abundance: -

CDR3nt: TGTGCCAGCAGCCCCGGTTCGCAGCGCAAGTCTGGCTACACCTTC
CDR3aa: CASSPGSQRKSGYTF
d_gene: -
j_gene: TRBJ1-2
v_gene: TRBV6-5
abundance: -

CDR3nt: TGTGCCATCAGCCTTACCAGGGACTCCTACGAGCAGTACTTC
CDR3aa: CAISLTRDSYEQYF
d_gene: -
j_gene: TRBJ2-7
v_gene: TRBV10-3
abundance: -

CDR3nt: TGTGCCAGCAGTTTGGACAGGAACTATGGCTACACCTTC
CDR3aa: CASSLDRNYGYTF
d_gene: TRBD1
j_gene: TRBJ1-2
v_gene: TRBV28
abundance: -

CDR3nt: TGCGCCAGCAGCTTAGCGGGAGGTGATGGAAACACCATATATTTT
CDR3aa: CASSLAGGDGNTIYF
d_gene: -
j_gene: TRBJ1-3
v_gene: TRBV5-1
abundance: -

CDR3nt: TGTGCCAGCGACAGGGGCGACAATCAGCCCCAGCATTTT
CDR3aa: CASDRGDNQPQHF
d_gene: TRBD1
j_gene: TRBJ1-5
v_gene: TRBV28
abundance: once

CDR3nt: TGTGCCAGCAGCAAGACAGGGTACGGCTACACCTTC
CDR3aa: CASSKTGYGYTF
d_gene: TRBD1
j_gene: TRBJ1-2
v_gene: TRBV12-3/TRBV12-4
abundance: few

CDR3nt: TGTGCCAGTAGGAAACAGGGAACTAACTATGGCTACACCTTC
CDR3aa: CASRKQGTNYGYTF
d_gene: -
j_gene: TRBJ1-2
v_gene: TRBV19
abundance: once

CDR3nt: TGTGCCAGCAGCGTATTGGCAGGGGGCGCCGGAAACACCATATATTTT
CDR3aa: CASSVLAGGAGNTIYF
d_gene: TRBD1
j_gene: TRBJ1-3
v_gene: TRBV9
abundance: -

CDR3nt: TGTGCCAGCCTTCTCCTCTCCGGAGGGCCCCAGCATTTT
CDR3aa: CASLLLSGGPQHF
d_gene: -
j_gene: TRBJ1-5
v_gene: TRBV7-2
abundance: -

CDR3nt: TGTGCCAGCAGGGGGGGCTCCTACAATGAGCAGTTCTTC
CDR3aa: CASRGGSYNEQFF
d_gene: -
j_gene: TRBJ2-1
v_gene: TRBV5-5
abundance: -

CDR3nt: TGTGCCAGCAGTAGGGGTTCCTATGGCTACACCTTC
CDR3aa: CASSRGSYGYTF
d_gene: -
j_gene: TRBJ1-2
v_gene: TRBV28
abundance: -

CDR3nt: TGTGCCAGCAGCGTAGATGGACACGGTAACGAGCAGTACTTC
CDR3aa: CASSVDGHGNEQYF
d_gene: -
j_gene: TRBJ2-7
v_gene: TRBV9
abundance: few

CDR3nt: TGCGCCAGCAGCGCGGGACAGGGGAATCAGCCCCAGCATTTT
CDR3aa: CASSAGQGNQPQHF
d_gene: TRBD1
j_gene: TRBJ1-5
v_gene: TRBV5-1
abundance: -

CDR3nt: TGTGCCAGCAGCCCCAGCGGGGGAGGGACCGGGGAGCTGTTTTTT
CDR3aa: CASSPSGGGTGELFF
d_gene: TRBD2
j_gene: TRBJ2-2
v_gene: TRBV7-2
abundance: -

CDR3nt: TGCGCCAGCAGCCCGCTAACCCCAGGAGGGAACACTGAAGCTTTCTTT
CDR3aa: CASSPLTPGGNTEAFF
d_gene: -
j_gene: TRBJ1-1
v_gene: TRBV5-1
abundance: -

CDR3nt: TGTGCCAGCAGCAAACCGGGACTAGCGGGGCCGGGGGAGACCCAGTACTTC
CDR3aa: CASSKPGLAGPGETQYF
d_gene: TRBD2
j_gene: TRBJ2-5
v_gene: TRBV7-9
abundance: once

CDR3nt: TGTGCCAGCTCACCGACTAGCGGGAGGGCGGGGCATGAGCAGTTCTTC
CDR3aa: CASSPTSGRAGHEQFF
d_gene: TRBD2
j_gene: TRBJ2-1
v_gene: TRBV18
abundance: -

CDR3nt: TGTGCCAGCAGCAGAGGACAGTTAACTAATGAAAAACTGTTTTTT
CDR3aa: CASSRGQLTNEKLFF
d_gene: -
j_gene: TRBJ1-4
v_gene: TRBV7-8
abundance: -

CDR3nt: TGTGCCAGCAGCTTGGTACGACAGGGGGTCTATGGCTACACCTTC
CDR3aa: CASSLVRQGVYGYTF
d_gene: TRBD1
j_gene: TRBJ1-2
v_gene: TRBV5-4
abundance: -

CDR3nt: TGTGCCAGCAGCTTAAACAGGGGGAGCTATGGCTACACCTTC
CDR3aa: CASSLNRGSYGYTF
d_gene: TRBD1
j_gene: TRBJ1-2
v_gene: TRBV7-2
abundance: few

CDR3nt: TGTGCCAGCAGAACCACCGCCTTACTACTAAAAGAGACCCAGTACTTC
CDR3aa: CASRTTALLLKETQYF
d_gene: -
j_gene: TRBJ2-5
v_gene: TRBV6-6
abundance: -

CDR3nt: TGTGCCAGCAGCCCTAGGGGGTTTCACTATGGCTACACCTTC
CDR3aa: CASSPRGFHYGYTF
d_gene: -
j_gene: TRBJ1-2
v_gene: TRBV5-6
abundance: once

CDR3nt: TGTGCCAGCAGCGTCCGGACAGGGATGAACACTGAAGCTTTCTTT
CDR3aa: CASSVRTGMNTEAFF
d_gene: TRBD1
j_gene: TRBJ1-1
v_gene: TRBV7-9
abundance: -

CDR3nt: TGTGCCAGCAGGGGACAGGGTAAGGATCAGCCCCAGCATTTT
CDR3aa: CASRGQGKDQPQHF
d_gene: TRBD1
j_gene: TRBJ1-5
v_gene: TRBV6-5
abundance: -

CDR3nt: TGTGCCTGGACCGCGATGACAGGAGTGAACACTGAAGCTTTCTTT
CDR3aa: CAWTAMTGVNTEAFF
d_gene: -
j_gene: TRBJ1-1
v_gene: TRBV30
abundance: many

CDR3nt: TGTGCCAGTAGTATCCAGGCTTATAATGAAAAACTGTTTTTT
CDR3aa: CASSIQAYNEKLFF
d_gene: -
j_gene: TRBJ1-4
v_gene: TRBV19
abundance: -

CDR3nt: TGTGCCAGCAGTGAAAGGCCGGGACTAGCGGGAGGGCCCTCCTACGAGCAGTACTTC
CDR3aa: CASSERPGLAGGPSYEQYF
d_gene: TRBD2
j_gene: TRBJ2-7
v_gene: TRBV6-1
abundance: few

CDR3nt: TGTGCCAGCAGCTTGGAGGGGGCGCACACTGAAGCTTTCTTT
CDR3aa: CASSLEGAHTEAFF
d_gene: TRBD1
j_gene: TRBJ1-1
v_gene: TRBV5-4
abundance: -

CDR3nt: TGTGCCAGCAGGTATACGGAAGAACAGGCTGAAGCTTTCTTT
CDR3aa: CASRYTEEQAEAFF
d_gene: -
j_gene: TRBJ1-1
v_gene: TRBV7-2
abundance: -

CDR3nt: TGTGCCAGCAGTGTTCAGCGGGGGTTCTCCTACGAGCAGTACTTC
CDR3aa: CASSVQRGFSYEQYF
d_gene: TRBD2
j_gene: TRBJ2-7
v_gene: TRBV3-1/TRBV3-2
abundance: few

CDR3nt: TGTGCCAGCAGCTTAAGACAGCAAGATACGCAGTATTTT
CDR3aa: CASSLRQQDTQYF
d_gene: -
j_gene: TRBJ2-3
v_gene: TRBV7-3
abundance: -

CDR3nt: TGTGCCAGCAGTGCGCGGGCGGGAGCTTACAATGAGCAGTTCTTC
CDR3aa: CASSARAGAYNEQFF
d_gene: TRBD2
j_gene: TRBJ2-1
v_gene: TRBV2
abundance: -

CDR3nt: TGTGCCAGCAGCTTAGGGGTCGGACTGGGCGGGAATGAGCAGTTCTTC
CDR3aa: CASSLGVGLGGNEQFF
d_gene: -
j_gene: TRBJ2-1
v_gene: TRBV11-3
abundance: once

CDR3nt: TGTGCCAGCAACCCGGACAGCTCTGGAAACACCATATATTTT
CDR3aa: CASNPDSSGNTIYF
d_gene: -
j_gene: TRBJ1-3
v_gene: TRBV9
abundance: few

CDR3nt: TGTGCCAGCAGTTTGTGGGGAGATGGCTACACCTTC
CDR3aa: CASSLWGDGYTF
d_gene: -
j_gene: TRBJ1-2
v_gene: TRBV2
abundance: -

CDR3nt: TGTGCCAGCTCGGGTCGAGACGACTCAAACACCGGGGAGCTGTTTTTT
CDR3aa: CASSGRDDSNTGELFF
d_gene: -
j_gene: TRBJ2-2
v_gene: TRBV18
abundance: -

CDR3nt: TGTGCCAGCAGTTCTGTCGAAAAACTGTTTTTT
CDR3aa: CASSSVEKLFF
d_gene: -
j_gene: TRBJ1-4
v_gene: TRBV12-3/TRBV12-4
abundance: -

CDR3nt: TGCGCCAGCAGCTTCGGGACAGGGGGGAGGGATGAGCAGTTCTTC
CDR3aa: CASSFGTGGRDEQFF
d_gene: TRBD1
j_gene: TRBJ2-1
v_gene: TRBV5-1
abundance: -

CDR3nt: TGCGCCAGCAGCTCTTCTAGCGGGGGGACCTCCTACAATGAGCAGTTCTTC
CDR3aa: CASSSSSGGTSYNEQFF
d_gene: TRBD2
j_gene: TRBJ2-1
v_gene: TRBV5-1
abundance: -

CDR3nt: TGCGCCAGCAGCCCTGCGACAGGGAGCACAGATACGCAGTATTTT
CDR3aa: CASSPATGSTDTQYF
d_gene: TRBD1
j_gene: TRBJ2-3
v_gene: TRBV5-1
abundance: few

CDR3nt: TGTGCCAGCAGCCGGTACAGGGAAGGTCCCCTCCACTTT
CDR3aa: CASSRYREGPLHF
d_gene: -
j_gene: TRBJ1-6
v_gene: TRBV7-8
abundance: few

CDR3nt: TGTGCCACCTCGCGGCGCGAGGGTAGATCCACAGATACGCAGTATTTT
CDR3aa: CATSRREGRSTDTQYF
d_gene: -
j_gene: TRBJ2-3
v_gene: TRBV24-1
abundance: -

CDR3nt: TGTGCCAGCAGTTTACTAGCGCCCTATGAGCAGTTCTTC
CDR3aa: CASSLLAPYEQFF
d_gene: -
j_gene: TRBJ2-1
v_gene: TRBV27
abundance: -

CDR3nt: TGTGCCTGGAGCGGGGGGGCACTATCTGGGGCCAACGTCCTGACTTTC
CDR3aa: CAWSGGALSGANVLTF
d_gene: TRBD2
j_gene: TRBJ2-6
v_gene: TRBV30
abundance: -

CDR3nt: TGTGCCAGCAGCTCGACAGCCTACACCTTC
CDR3aa: CASSSTAYTF
d_gene: -
j_gene: TRBJ1-2
v_gene: TRBV12-1
abundance: once

CDR3nt: TGTGCCAGCAGCCCCGGGAAGGGGGAAGGCTACACCTTC
CDR3aa: CASSPGKGEGYTF
d_gene: -
j_gene: TRBJ1-2
v_gene: TRBV13
abundance: -